This T cell receptor beta chain was recovered during a study of blood T cell repertoires in COVID-19. On the study more broadly: The origin of the acute and convalescent COVID-19 samples was the United States, Italy and Spain.

In the authors' methods: Cell counts per sample came from amplifying reference gene primers. TCRdb's copy holds only in-frame clones and misses some; the assay was immunoSEQ multiplex PCR. That table gives V, J and clone size, and the DNA gave D and trimming. The table shows roughly 35,000 clones, with roughly 90% occurring only once. V gave up 8 bases and J gave up 8 bases; unmatched junction bases: 6. This CDR3 contains 13 residues. Germline-derived CDR1 and CDR2 are LNHDA and SQIVND (reference sequence). The receptor comes from a man aged 65 to 79 with acute or convalescent COVID-19. Material: peripheral blood. This chain connects TRBV19 to TRBJ1-6, with 7 bases matching TRBD1. The CDR3 loop reads CASEQGRDSPLHF. The CDR3 region has the DNA TGTGCCAGTGAACAGGGGCGGGATTCACCCCTCCACTTT.